This TCR beta chain was captured by sequencing in a study of blood T cell repertoires in COVID-19. The CDR3 contains 15 residues. The germline V gene encodes CDR1 SGHRS and CDR2 YFSETQ. The J segment lost 1 base and the V segment lost 5 bases, leaving 9 bases of the junction unmatched. This clone was picked up a small number of times. The table came from immunoSEQ multiplex PCR; TCRdb's copy has only in-frame clones and leaves some out. Of about 86,000 clones in the sample, around 87% are singletons; the top ten hold over 0.95%. The TCR was taken from a human donor in a cohort sampled during active COVID-19. The chain joins TRBV5-1 to TRBJ2-7; 7 bases are a match to TRBD1. The source material was peripheral blood. In DNA, the CDR3 is TGCGCCAGCAGGTACCTGTGGGACAGTTCCTACGAGCAGTACTTC. Translating it yields CASRYLWDSSYEQYF.